What follows are 2 T cell receptor beta chains derived from one specimen sequenced in a study of T cell clonality in common variable immunodeficiency. Libraries were prepared by immunoSEQ multiplex PCR; TCRdb keeps only in-frame clonotypes and omits some of them. The sample was found to contain about 40,000 clones, and every one recurs. Sequences were obtained from peripheral blood mononuclear cells. The source of these receptors is a person between 18 and 70 years old in good health.

This clone was counted many times. The read comes to an end 3 residues before the CDR3 does, leaving the germline J gene to fill in the end. This sequence joins TRBV18 and TRBJ2-3; the match to TRBD2 covers 12 bases. Germline V gene lookup returns CDR1 KGHSH and CDR2 LQKENI. The CDR3 totals 16 residues. Trimming took 6 bases from V and 4 from J; bases not matched to a gene: 8. The CDR3 is CASSRARLAGADTQYF. CDR3 bases read: TGTGCCAGCTCCCGCGCCCGACTAGCGGGAGCAGATACG.

This clone has at least ten counts. The sequence runs out 3 residues before the end of the CDR3; the remainder is reconstructed from the germline J gene. J is TRBJ2-7 and V is TRBV30; 10 bases are a match to TRBD1. V shed 6 bases and J 4 bases; nucleotides not matched to a gene: 12. There are 15 residues in the CDR3. The germline V gene encodes CDR1 GTSNPN and CDR2 SVGIG (reference sequence). CDR3 region: CACAPLRDRGYEQYF. Partial CDR3 DNA: TGTGCCTGCGCCCCCCTTAGGGACAGGGGTTACGAG. The full variable domain, with the rest looked up from reference TRBV30 and TRBJ2-7, is SQTIHQWPATLVQPVGSPLSLECTVEGTSNPNLYWYRQAAGRGLQLLFYSVGIGQISSEVPQNLSASRPQDRQFILSSKKLLLSDSGFYLCACAPLRDRGYEQYFGPGTRLTVT.